Only a few counts were recorded for the clone carrying this T cell receptor (beta chain). The germline V gene encodes CDR1 MNHNS and CDR2 SASEGT. Trimming took 5 bases from V and 1 from J, leaving 11 bases between them. The CDR3 sequence is 14 residues long. This entry comes from a study of OX40 agonist ivuxolimab in advanced cancers. Study at large: Three individuals attained partial responses, comprising one hepatocellular carcinoma case and two cutaneous melanoma cases.

The assay was immunoSEQ multiplex PCR, and TCRdb's table has in-frame clones only and misses some. The sample consists of some 58,000 clones, 65% to 85% of them appearing once. This TCR derives from an adult with an advanced solid tumor such as melanoma, head and neck, liver or kidney cancer. Sample: CD4+ or CD8+ T cells sorted from blood, taken in a trial of the OX40 agonist ivuxolimab. The genes are TRBV6-1 and TRBJ1-2; perhaps TRBD1 as D (5 bases). Here the CDR3 DNA reads TGTGCCAGCAGTCTCCGGGACGGTAACTATGGCTACACCTTC. Protein sequence: CASSLRDGNYGYTF.